Following are 30 T cell receptor beta chains from one sample sequenced in a study of blood T cell repertoires in COVID-19. Produced via immunoSEQ multiplex PCR; TCRdb's table is partial and in-frame only. This sample has roughly 180,000 clones, with 82% found just once. Sample: peripheral blood. These receptor sequences come from a woman of 80 years or more with active or convalescent COVID-19.

As DNA, the CDR3 is TGTGCCAGCAGCTTAACGTCAGGGCTCGAGCAGTACTTC. Translation gives CASSLTSGLEQYF. The chain joins TRBV11-3 to TRBJ2-7, with a weak D call TRBD1 (5 bases). V lost 2 bases to trimming and J lost 6 bases, with 11 bases between them. Germline loops: CDR1 SGHNT, CDR2 YENEEA. The CDR3 runs to 13 residues.

V gene TRBV3-1 (or the pseudogene TRBV3-2) combines with J gene TRBJ2-7; 8 bases are shared with TRBD2. This CDR3 is 16 amino acids long. J gave up 2 bases and V 4 bases, and 10 bases lay outside the gene matches. Germline CDR1 reads LGHDT; CDR2 reads YNNKEL (reference sequence). Here the CDR3 reads CASSPPNVAGTYEQYF. CDR3 DNA sequence: TGTGCCAGCAGCCCCCCGAACGTAGCGGGAACCTACGAGCAGTACTTC.

This rearrangement joins TRBV5-1 to TRBJ2-2; 7 nucleotides line up with TRBD1. The CDR3 length is 18 residues. Unmatched junction bases numbered 8, after V lost 0 bases and J lost 0 bases. Germline CDR1 is SGHRS and CDR2 is YFSETQ. The CDR3 spells CASSLDGAGGSNTGELFF. The CDR3 DNA follows: TGCGCCAGCAGCTTGGACGGTGCAGGGGGTTCGAACACCGGGGAGCTGTTTTTT.

The V gene is TRBV11-3, the J gene TRBJ2-5; TRBD2 matches at 12 bases. Germline CDR1 is SGHNT and CDR2 is YENEEA. The junction had 10 bases not matched to a gene; V was cut back by 1 base and J by 1 base. The CDR3 extends over 19 amino acids. Here the CDR3 reads CASSLGASSGRAGQETQYF. The CDR3 nucleotides are TGTGCCAGCAGCTTAGGGGCGTCTAGCGGGAGGGCCGGCCAAGAGACCCAGTACTTC.

The rearrangement uses TRBV30 and TRBJ2-1; 7 bases fit TRBD1. The CDR3 contains 13 residues. The V segment lost 8 bases and the J segment 6 bases; nucleotides outside the gene matches: 10. Germline lookup yields CDR1 GTSNPN and CDR2 SVGIG (reference sequence). This CDR3 reads CARSGTALNEQFF. For the CDR3, the DNA is TGTGCCCGCTCCGGGACAGCGCTCAATGAGCAGTTCTTC.

V gene TRBV7-9 combines with J gene TRBJ1-4, with D tentatively TRBD1 (6 bases). The length of the CDR3 is 13 residues. The germline V and J ends were trimmed by 8 bases and 6 bases, with 13 bases remaining between them. Germline CDR1 is SEHNR and CDR2 is FQNEAQ (reference sequence). The CDR3 region has the DNA TGTGCCAGCGGGCGGGGGCTTGATGAAAAACTGTTTTTT. Amino acid sequence: CASGRGLDEKLFF.

The chain joins TRBV5-5 to TRBJ2-5; 12 nucleotides match TRBD2. CDR3 length: 16 residues. Germline CDR1 reads SGHKS; CDR2 reads YYEKEE (reference sequence). Trimming took 5 bases from V and 2 from J; bases not matched to a gene: 7. In DNA form, the CDR3 reads TGTGCCAGCAGACTAATCGGGACTAGCGGGCAAGAGACCCAGTACTTC. Amino acids: CASRLIGTSGQETQYF.

The chain has TRBV6-6 and TRBJ1-4; the D is unclear. This CDR3 has 13 amino acids. Per the germline V gene, CDR1 is MNHNY and CDR2 is SVGAGI (reference sequence). The V end was cut by 4 bases, the J end by 4 bases, with 7 bases between. The CDR3 here is CASSSGNNEKLFF. The CDR3 nucleotides are TGTGCCAGCAGTTCCGGTAATAATGAAAAACTGTTTTTT.

The chain recombines TRBV5-1 with TRBJ2-7; D is undetermined. CDR3 size: 14 residues. Looked up from germline, CDR1 is SGHRS and CDR2 is YFSETQ. V was cut by 0 bases and J by 2 bases, with 9 bases left in between. CDR3 nucleotide sequence: TGCGCCAGCAGCTTGGCTGACTCAACCTACGAGCAGTACTTC. It codes for CASSLADSTYEQYF.

The chain combines TRBV6-5 with TRBJ1-1; D unresolved. Trimming pared 2 bases from V and 0 bases from J, leaving 10 bases between. The length of the CDR3 is 15 residues. In germline, CDR1 is MNHEY, CDR2 SVGAGI. The CDR3, as DNA: TGTGCCAGCAGTTACCGGCGGGAAATGAACACTGAAGCTTTCTTT. It encodes CASSYRREMNTEAFF.

The rearrangement uses TRBV18 and TRBJ1-4; 9 bases are shared with TRBD1. From germline, CDR1 is KGHSH and CDR2 LQKENI. CDR3 length: 15 residues. V dropped 3 bases and J dropped 6; count of bases not matched to a gene: 5. CDR3 sequence reads: CASSPWTGVDEKLFF. The CDR3 coding sequence is TGTGCCAGCTCACCTTGGACAGGGGTAGATGAAAAACTGTTTTTT.

This clone was found once. The gene calls are TRBV14 and TRBJ1-1, with D perhaps matching TRBD1 (5 bases). Germline CDR1 SGHDN, CDR2 FVKESK. The V and J ends lost 1 base and 6 bases respectively, with 18 bases between them. This CDR3 contains 16 residues. DNA for the CDR3: TGTGCCAGCAGCCAAGGATGGAGGGGACGCGTGGCTGAAGCTTTCTTT. Its translation: CASSQGWRGRVAEAFF. The full variable domain, with the rest looked up from reference TRBV14 and TRBJ1-1, is EAGVTQFPSHSVIEKGQTVTLRCDPISGHDNLYWYRRVMGKEIKFLLHFVKESKQDESGMPNNRFLAERTGGTYSTLKVQPAELEDSGVYFCASSQGWRGRVAEAFFGQGTRLTVV.

Concerning this clone: Other nucleotide sequences in the sample specify the same CDR3. The rearrangement joins TRBV18 to TRBJ1-2; 7 nucleotides agree with TRBD1. Germline values: CDR1 KGHSH, CDR2 LQKENI. This CDR3 region has 13 residues. After removal of 6 bases from V and 2 bases from J, the junction contained 3 bases not matched to a gene. CDR3 protein: CASSPTGNYGYTF. The CDR3 DNA follows: TGTGCCAGCTCCCCGACAGGGAACTATGGCTACACCTTC.

The genes are TRBV9 and TRBJ2-1; TRBD2 aligns across 13 bases. The CDR3 is 16 amino acids. The V gene end was trimmed by 3 bases and the J gene end by 4 bases; junction bases not matched to a gene: 4. The germline V gene encodes CDR1 SGDLS and CDR2 YYNGEE. CDR3 sequence: CASSATTSGGYNEQFF. CDR3 coding DNA: TGTGCCAGCAGCGCAACGACTAGCGGGGGGTACAATGAGCAGTTCTTC.

J is TRBJ2-1 and V is TRBV2; TRBD2 matches at 11 bases. The CDR3 spans 16 residues. V lost 0 bases and J lost 4; bases outside the gene matches: 2. The germline CDR1 and CDR2 sequences are SNHLY and FYNNEI. CDR3: CASSEASGRGYNEQFF. As DNA, the CDR3 is TGTGCCAGCAGTGAAGCTAGCGGGAGGGGTTACAATGAGCAGTTCTTC.

The chain uses TRBV3-1 (or the pseudogene TRBV3-2) and TRBJ2-6; 7 bases line up with TRBD1. Germline V CDR1 and CDR2: LGHDT, YNNKEL (reference sequence). This CDR3 is built from 15 residues. The J segment lost 4 bases and the V segment lost 5 bases, leaving 5 bases of the junction unmatched. CDR3 residues: CASSLQGPGANVLTF. The CDR3 DNA reads as TGTGCCAGCAGCTTACAGGGGCCCGGGGCCAACGTCCTGACTTTC.

The chain is built from TRBV19 and TRBJ2-7; TRBD1 might be the D (6 bases). Trimming cost V 6 bases and J 5 bases, with 11 bases left between them. Per germline, CDR1 LNHDA and CDR2 SQIVND (reference sequence). The CDR3 is 12 amino acids. CDR3 amino acids: CASRQGRNEQYF. The CDR3 bases are TGTGCCAGTAGACAGGGTAGGAACGAGCAGTACTTC.

The gene calls are TRBV11-2 and TRBJ2-1, with 9 bases identical to TRBD1. V lost 5 bases and J lost 0; bases outside the gene matches: 5. The CDR3 has 16 residues. Per the germline V gene, CDR1 is SGHAT and CDR2 is FQNNGV. The CDR3 sequence: CASSGRTGASYNEQFF. CDR3 coding DNA: TGTGCCAGCAGCGGAAGGACAGGGGCCTCCTACAATGAGCAGTTCTTC.

This clone was observed once. V usage is TRBV28 and J usage is TRBJ2-3; maybe TRBD2 (6 bases). The CDR3 covers 14 residues. Per the germline V gene, CDR1 is MDHEN and CDR2 is SYDVKM. V lost 5 bases to trimming and J lost 2 bases, with 11 bases between them. The DNA for the CDR3 is TGTGCCAGCAGTCGGGCGGGACCCACAGATACGCAGTATTTT. This gives the protein CASSRAGPTDTQYF.

The sample holds one count of this clone. This chain joins TRBV4-1 and TRBJ2-2; 12 nucleotides match TRBD2. The germline V gene has CDR1 MGHRA and CDR2 YSYEKL. CDR3 length: 18 residues. Losses at the gene ends were 4 bases for V and 6 bases for J; bases not matched to a gene: 12. In DNA form, the CDR3 reads TGCGCCAGCAGCCTTGGGTCGACTAGCGGGAGACAGGCCGGGGAGCTGTTTTTT. Translated: CASSLGSTSGRQAGELFF.

This clone has a single count. The chain recombines TRBV3-1 (or the pseudogene TRBV3-2) with TRBJ1-1; D is unclear. Germline V CDR1 and CDR2: LGHDT, YNNKEL (reference sequence). Between the trimmed V and J ends, which lost 1 base and 4 bases, there was a span of 19 bases. CDR3 size: 17 residues. The CDR3 nucleotides read TGTGCCAGCAGCCAAGGAATAACGGGTTTTCGGGGCACTGAAGCTTTCTTT. It is translated as CASSQGITGFRGTEAFF.

This clone was counted only a few times. The V gene is TRBV5-4, the J gene TRBJ1-2, with 8 bases that match TRBD1. The CDR3 has 13 residues. From germline, CDR1 is SGHNT and CDR2 YYREEE (reference sequence). Trimming at V came to 5 bases and at J to 7 bases, leaving 7 bases not matched to a gene. The CDR3 loop is CASSPDRDFGYTF. In DNA, the CDR3 is TGTGCCAGCAGTCCGGACAGGGACTTTGGCTACACCTTC.

The rearrangement links TRBV5-1 to TRBJ2-7; 12 bases fit TRBD2. V was pared by 7 bases and J by 5 bases, with 4 bases of the junction left unmatched. From germline, CDR1 is SGHRS and CDR2 YFSETQ. The CDR3 is 13 amino acids. For the CDR3, the DNA is TGCGCCAGCGGACTAGCGGGAATGGACGAGCAGTACTTC. It codes for CASGLAGMDEQYF.

The sample holds a few counts of this clone. The rearrangement uses TRBV6-5 and TRBJ1-6; 7 nucleotides line up with TRBD1. The CDR3 totals 16 residues. Germline CDR1 reads MNHEY; CDR2 reads SVGAGI. Trimming cost V 0 bases and J 8 bases; bases outside gene matches: 7. CDR3: CASSYSGGRRDSPLHF. CDR3 coding DNA: TGTGCCAGCAGTTACTCAGGGGGCCGGAGGGATTCACCCCTCCACTTT.

The chain links TRBV7-8 to TRBJ1-1; D is uncertain. The CDR3 is 14 residues long. Per the germline V gene, CDR1 is SGHVS and CDR2 is FQNEAQ. Trimming stripped 6 bases from V and 1 base from J, with 12 bases between. The CDR3 loop is CASSLHFANTEAFF. The CDR3 DNA follows: TGTGCCAGCAGTTTGCACTTTGCGAACACTGAAGCTTTCTTT.

CDR3 in DNA: TGCGCCAGCAGCTTGGGAGGACAGGGCAGCTCTGGGGCCAACGTCCTGACTTTC. It is translated as CASSLGGQGSSGANVLTF. The chain joins TRBV5-1 to TRBJ2-6; 8 bases map to TRBD1. CDR1 and CDR2 from the germline V gene are SGHRS and YFSETQ. The CDR3 totals 18 residues. Losses at the gene ends were 0 bases for V and 0 bases for J; bases not matched to a gene: 5.

This chain links TRBV5-8 with TRBJ1-2, with 9 bases fitting TRBD1. With V trimmed by 5 bases and J by 5 bases, 7 bases remained unmatched. Germline assignment: CDR1 SGHTS and CDR2 YDEGEE. The CDR3 is 14 amino acids. CDR3 DNA sequence: TGTGCCAGCAGTCACCGGGACAGGGCTTATGGCTACACCTTC. Amino acids: CASSHRDRAYGYTF.

Concerning this clone: Other nucleotide sequences in the sample specify the same CDR3. The gene calls are TRBV7-9 and TRBJ1-4; 7 nucleotides align to TRBD1. V lost 3 bases to trimming and J lost 3 bases; unmatched junction nucleotides: 1. The germline V gene encodes CDR1 SEHNR and CDR2 FQNEAQ (reference sequence). This CDR3 contains 14 residues. The CDR3, as DNA: TGTGCCAGCAGCTTGACAGGGTCTAATGAAAAACTGTTTTTT. It encodes CASSLTGSNEKLFF. The full variable domain, rest sourced from reference TRBV7-9 and TRBJ1-4, is DTGVSQNPRHKITKRGQNVTFRCDPISEHNRLYWYRQTLGQGPEFLTYFQNEAQLEKSRLLSDRFSAERPKGSFSTLEIQRTEQGDSAMYLCASSLTGSNEKLFFGSGTQLSVL.

This chain uses TRBV6-1 with TRBJ1-5; D remains unclear. CDR1 is MNHNS, CDR2 SASEGT, per germline. The CDR3 is made up of 16 amino acids. V lost 2 bases to trimming and J lost 4 bases, with 15 bases between them. The CDR3 DNA is TGTGCCAGCAGTGAACAAGGAGGGTTGATAAATCAGCCCCAGCATTTT. Its protein product is CASSEQGGLINQPQHF.

This chain joins TRBV6-1 and TRBJ1-4; possible D gene TRBD1, 5 bases. V was clipped by 3 bases and J by 4 bases, with 12 bases between them. The CDR3 is 15 residues long. The germline V gene has CDR1 MNHNS and CDR2 SASEGT. The CDR3 loop is CASSEIRQFNEKLFF. CDR3 sequence (DNA): TGTGCCAGCAGTGAGATCCGACAGTTTAATGAAAAACTGTTTTTT.